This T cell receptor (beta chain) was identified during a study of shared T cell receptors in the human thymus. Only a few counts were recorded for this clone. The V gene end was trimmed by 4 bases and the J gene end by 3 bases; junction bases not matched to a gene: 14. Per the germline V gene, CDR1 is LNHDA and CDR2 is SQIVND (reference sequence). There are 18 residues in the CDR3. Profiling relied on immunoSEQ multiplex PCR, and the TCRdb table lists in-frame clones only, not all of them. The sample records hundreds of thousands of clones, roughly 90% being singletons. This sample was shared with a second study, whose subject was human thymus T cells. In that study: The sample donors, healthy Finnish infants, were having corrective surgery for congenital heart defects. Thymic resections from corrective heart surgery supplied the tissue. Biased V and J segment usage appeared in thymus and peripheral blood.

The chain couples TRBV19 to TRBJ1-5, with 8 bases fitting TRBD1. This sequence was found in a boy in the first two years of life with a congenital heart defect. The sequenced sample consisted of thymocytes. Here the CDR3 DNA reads TGTGCCAGTAGTACTCAGTTGACAGGGGAGGCGGACAATCAGCCCCAGCATTTT. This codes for CASSTQLTGEADNQPQHF.